The subject of this entry is one TCR beta chain. No antigen is known for it. Other DNA sequences within the sample encode an identical CDR3. The data originate from a study of shared clonotypes between healthy human individuals. Study overall: CD4 naive and CD4 memory each took three plates per donor, while CD8 naive took two and CD8 memory one.

Study-level results: In this cohort, only blood was sampled, and tissue repertoires likely differ. Between a handful of donors, naive CD4 clonotypes were shared at a level of approximately 5%. Sequencing depth was predicted to influence how clonotypes are shared among donors.

Some clones are missing from TCRdb's copy, which holds only in-frame ones; the method was immunoSEQ multiplex PCR. This sample carries about 2.4 million clones, roughly nine tenths of them seen once, and the ten largest clones take about 0.13%. The germline gives CDR1 ENHRY, CDR2 SYGVKD. After removal of 2 bases from V and 3 bases from J, the junction contained 2 bases not matched to a gene. The CDR3 loop spans 15 amino acids. Sequencing was carried out using naive CD4+ T cells sorted from blood. The subset: CD45RA+ positively selected. The TCR comes from a man aged 18 to 29 in good health. The V call is TRBV10-3, the J call TRBJ1-4; 8 positions agree with TRBD1. As DNA, the CDR3 is TGTGCCATCAGTGAGGGACAGGGAGCTAATGAAAAACTGTTTTTT. Translating gives CAISEGQGANEKLFF.